Listed here is a single TCR beta chain. As yet, its antigen is unknown. The data originate from a study of cytomegalovirus exposure and HLA in healthy donors. Turning to the study itself: Of the donors genotyped, 300 to 500 in all, 75% to 85% fell in the Caucasian-associated ancestry cluster. Study-wide results and caveats: In an earlier analysis, about 87% or about 30%: the productive usage of most TCR beta V segments. Analyses of presence and absence presupposed an approximately uniform sequencing depth across donors. Reports indicate that TCR beta sequences accurately predicted the HLA-A and HLA-B alleles of most subjects.

Germline V gene lookup returns CDR1 MNHNS and CDR2 SASEGT. The CDR3 is 13 amino acids. V dropped 4 bases and J dropped 2 bases, with 8 bases sitting between them. A multiplex PCR was run with 60 Vbeta primers and 13 Jbeta primers. Generated by immunoSEQ multiplex PCR, the TCRdb table keeps only in-frame clones and is missing some. Among a few hundred thousand clones listed, approximately 83% were seen once. The V and J genes are TRBV6-1 and TRBJ1-1; possible D gene TRBD1, 5 bases. The clonotype comes from a woman in her fifties or sixties in good health and CMV-seropositive. What was sequenced was PBMCs. CDR3 in amino acids: CASSGQHNTEAFF. For the CDR3, the DNA is TGTGCCAGCAGTGGACAGCACAACACTGAAGCTTTCTTT.